These 6 T cell receptor beta chains came from one sample sequenced in a study of cytomegalovirus exposure and HLA in healthy donors. PCR employed 60 Vbeta and 13 Jbeta primers. Some clones are missing from TCRdb's copy, which holds only in-frame ones; the method was immunoSEQ multiplex PCR. Found here are about 200,000 clones, roughly 74% of them singletons; the top ten hold 1.5% to 2%. The sequencing input was PBMCs. The origin of the receptors is a woman aged 25-40 years in good health and CMV-seronegative.

The chain uses TRBV10-3 and TRBJ1-1; D is possibly TRBD1 (5 bases). V was cut by 6 bases and J by 2 bases, with 16 bases left in between. Germline-derived CDR1 and CDR2 are ENHRY and SYGVKD. CDR3 length: 15 residues. CDR3 bases: TGTGCCATCAGAGGGGCCGGCAGGGTAAACACTGAAGCTTTCTTT. It encodes CAIRGAGRVNTEAFF.

This chain joins TRBV9 and TRBJ2-1; D gene unclear. The CDR3 contains 11 residues. Trimming shortened V by 0 bases and J by 11 bases, and 6 bases separated the two germline ends. Germline CDR1 reads SGDLS; CDR2 reads YYNGEE. CDR3 bases: TGTGCCAGCAGCGTAGCCCAAAAGCAGTTCTTC. It codes for CASSVAQKQFF.

The V call is TRBV2, the J call TRBJ1-2; a weak D match, TRBD1 (6 bases). The CDR3 consists of 13 residues. The V and J ends lost 5 bases and 4 bases respectively, with 11 bases between them. Germline lookup yields CDR1 SNHLY and CDR2 FYNNEI. The CDR3 nucleotides read TGTGCCAGCAGTTCAACAGGGAGCTATGGCTACACCTTC. This encodes CASSSTGSYGYTF.

The chain combines TRBV7-9 with TRBJ2-3; the D gene is possibly TRBD1 (6 bases). Trimming pared 0 bases from V and 1 base from J, leaving 11 bases between. CDR3 size: 16 residues. Germline CDR1 and CDR2: SEHNR and FQNEAQ (reference sequence). CDR3 DNA: TGTGCCAGCAGCTTAGCGCCAGGGGACGGCACAGATACGCAGTATTTT. Translating it yields CASSLAPGDGTDTQYF.

J is TRBJ2-7 and V is TRBV27, with 8 bases lining up with TRBD1. Losses at the gene ends were 6 bases for V and 2 bases for J; bases not matched to a gene: 3. The V gene's germline CDR1 is MNHEY and CDR2 SMNVEV (reference sequence). CDR3 length: 13 amino acids. The CDR3, as DNA: TGTGCCAGCAGGCTCAGGGGGCCCTACGAGCAGTACTTC. Protein: CASRLRGPYEQYF.

The chain links TRBV7-2 to TRBJ2-7, with D unresolved. Trimming took 2 bases from V and 0 from J, leaving 17 bases between them. This CDR3 region has 17 residues. The V gene's germline CDR1 is SGHTA and CDR2 FQGNSA. This CDR3 reads CASSLLPSAPLSYEQYF. The CDR3 DNA reads TGTGCCAGCAGCTTACTCCCGAGTGCGCCCCTCTCCTACGAGCAGTACTTC.